This is a list of T cell receptor beta chains from one sample in a study of T cell responses to AZD1222 COVID-19 vaccine. Using immunoSEQ multiplex PCR, the repertoire was profiled, and TCRdb retains in-frame clones only, with some absent. The sample records roughly 200,000 clones, more than 85% being singletons. The sequences come from peripheral blood, collected 28 days after the second AZD1222 dose. These receptors were taken from an adult who received the AZD1222 COVID-19 vaccine. CDR3s include the opening cysteine and the closing phenylalanine or tryptophan. Each record gives: clone size, V gene, J gene, D gene, CDR3 protein, CDR3 DNA. The D gene is left open where the match is weak. Size values are once, few and many counts, or a class for expanded clones, and some rows have none.

clone_size: .; v_call: TRBV2; j_call: TRBJ2-3; d_call: TRBD2; cdr3_aa: CASSERASGRDTQYF; cdr3_nt: TGTGCCAGCAGTGAAAGGGCTAGCGGACGGGATACGCAGTATTTT
clone_size: .; v_call: TRBV7-9; j_call: TRBJ1-2; d_call: .; cdr3_aa: CASSLGVGSGYGYTF; cdr3_nt: TGTGCCAGCAGCTTAGGGGTAGGGAGTGGCTATGGCTACACCTTC
clone_size: .; v_call: TRBV15; j_call: TRBJ2-1; d_call: TRBD2; cdr3_aa: CATRKSGRADEQFF; cdr3_nt: TGTGCCACCAGGAAAAGCGGGAGGGCGGATGAGCAGTTCTTC
clone_size: .; v_call: TRBV15; j_call: TRBJ2-7; d_call: .; cdr3_aa: CATSRGRSSYEQYF; cdr3_nt: TGTGCCACCAGCAGAGGTAGGAGCTCCTACGAGCAGTACTTC
clone_size: .; v_call: TRBV6-2/TRBV6-3; j_call: TRBJ1-5; d_call: .; cdr3_aa: CASSYGFIPNQPQHF; cdr3_nt: TGTGCCAGCAGTTACGGCTTCATACCCAATCAGCCCCAGCATTTT
clone_size: .; v_call: TRBV10-2; j_call: TRBJ2-7; d_call: TRBD1; cdr3_aa: CASSEVGQGRSAYEQYF; cdr3_nt: TGCGCCAGCAGTGAGGTGGGACAGGGGCGCTCAGCCTACGAGCAGTACTTC
clone_size: .; v_call: TRBV7-9; j_call: TRBJ2-5; d_call: TRBD1; cdr3_aa: CASSLGDRPQETQYF; cdr3_nt: TGTGCCAGCAGCTTGGGGGACAGGCCCCAAGAGACCCAGTACTTC
clone_size: .; v_call: TRBV27; j_call: TRBJ1-5; d_call: .; cdr3_aa: CASSFVGAGQPQHF; cdr3_nt: TGTGCCAGCAGTTTCGTAGGGGCGGGACAGCCCCAGCATTTT
clone_size: once; v_call: TRBV19; j_call: TRBJ2-3; d_call: .; cdr3_aa: CASSMWRETGDTQYF; cdr3_nt: TGTGCCAGTAGTATGTGGCGGGAGACAGGGGATACGCAGTATTTT
clone_size: .; v_call: TRBV29-1; j_call: TRBJ1-1; d_call: TRBD1; cdr3_aa: CSGNRGNTEAFF; cdr3_nt: TGCAGCGGAAACAGGGGTAACACTGAAGCTTTCTTT
clone_size: .; v_call: TRBV28; j_call: TRBJ1-1; d_call: TRBD1; cdr3_aa: CASSRDRGLRRIEAFF; cdr3_nt: TGTGCCAGCAGTCGGGACAGGGGGCTTCGTCGCATTGAAGCTTTCTTT
clone_size: .; v_call: TRBV29-1; j_call: TRBJ1-4; d_call: TRBD1; cdr3_aa: CSVQQGYGEKLFF; cdr3_nt: TGCAGCGTTCAACAGGGGTACGGGGAAAAACTGTTTTTT
clone_size: .; v_call: TRBV7-9; j_call: TRBJ1-4; d_call: .; cdr3_aa: CASSADKGEKLFF; cdr3_nt: TGTGCCAGCAGCGCCGATAAGGGAGAAAAACTGTTTTTT
clone_size: .; v_call: TRBV28; j_call: TRBJ1-2; d_call: .; cdr3_aa: CASSGEARTNYGYTF; cdr3_nt: TGTGCCAGCAGTGGCGAAGCGAGAACAAACTATGGCTACACCTTC
clone_size: .; v_call: TRBV27; j_call: TRBJ2-3; d_call: .; cdr3_aa: CASSWLVALDTQYF; cdr3_nt: TGTGCCAGCAGTTGGTTAGTGGCACTAGATACGCAGTATTTT
clone_size: .; v_call: TRBV20-1; j_call: TRBJ2-7; d_call: .; cdr3_aa: CSAPRGSEQYF; cdr3_nt: TGCAGCGCCCCTCGGGGCTCCGAGCAGTACTTC
clone_size: few; v_call: TRBV6-5; j_call: TRBJ2-7; d_call: TRBD2; cdr3_aa: CASSYSRLAGTYEQYF; cdr3_nt: TGTGCCAGCAGTTACTCGAGGCTAGCGGGAACCTACGAGCAGTACTTC
clone_size: .; v_call: TRBV5-1; j_call: TRBJ2-6; d_call: .; cdr3_aa: CASSFTIGGVGANVLTF; cdr3_nt: TGCGCCAGCAGCTTTACGATTGGGGGCGTTGGGGCCAACGTCCTGACTTTC
clone_size: .; v_call: TRBV5-1; j_call: TRBJ2-5; d_call: .; cdr3_aa: CASSLWGAGAVQETQYF; cdr3_nt: TGCGCCAGCAGCTTATGGGGGGCAGGGGCCGTTCAAGAGACCCAGTACTTC
clone_size: once; v_call: TRBV5-1; j_call: TRBJ1-3; d_call: .; cdr3_aa: CASSLVRAHENTIYF; cdr3_nt: TGCGCCAGCAGTCTCGTACGGGCCCATGAAAACACCATATATTTT
clone_size: .; v_call: TRBV19; j_call: TRBJ1-1; d_call: .; cdr3_aa: CASSISVRTEAFF; cdr3_nt: TGTGCCAGTAGTATAAGCGTCCGGACTGAAGCTTTCTTT
clone_size: .; v_call: TRBV19; j_call: TRBJ1-5; d_call: .; cdr3_aa: CASSLGGQPQHF; cdr3_nt: TGTGCCAGTAGTTTAGGGGGACAGCCCCAGCATTTT
clone_size: .; v_call: TRBV28; j_call: TRBJ1-5; d_call: TRBD1; cdr3_aa: CASSRISGRGHQPQHF; cdr3_nt: TGTGCCAGCAGTAGAATCTCGGGGAGGGGGCATCAGCCCCAGCATTTT
clone_size: .; v_call: TRBV27; j_call: TRBJ1-1; d_call: TRBD1; cdr3_aa: CASSSGAGGTEAFF; cdr3_nt: TGTGCCAGCAGTTCGGGGGCAGGGGGTACTGAAGCTTTCTTT
clone_size: once; v_call: TRBV10-3; j_call: TRBJ1-1; d_call: .; cdr3_aa: CAISEFLGANTEAFF; cdr3_nt: TGTGCCATCAGTGAGTTTTTGGGGGCGAACACTGAAGCTTTCTTT
clone_size: .; v_call: TRBV25-1; j_call: TRBJ1-4; d_call: .; cdr3_aa: CASSGIRQATNEKLFF; cdr3_nt: TGTGCCAGCAGTGGAATTCGACAGGCAACTAATGAAAAACTGTTTTTT
clone_size: .; v_call: TRBV7-3; j_call: TRBJ2-1; d_call: TRBD2; cdr3_aa: CASSLEGGEGEQFF; cdr3_nt: TGTGCCAGCAGCTTAGAAGGCGGGGAGGGTGAGCAGTTCTTC
clone_size: .; v_call: TRBV30; j_call: TRBJ2-5; d_call: TRBD2; cdr3_aa: CAGVPTSGRWETQYF; cdr3_nt: TGTGCCGGGGTCCCGACTAGCGGGAGATGGGAGACCCAGTACTTC
clone_size: .; v_call: TRBV7-2; j_call: TRBJ2-7; d_call: TRBD1; cdr3_aa: CASSYRQGRYEQYF; cdr3_nt: TGTGCCAGCAGCTATCGACAGGGGCGGTACGAGCAGTACTTC
clone_size: .; v_call: TRBV30; j_call: TRBJ1-4; d_call: .; cdr3_aa: CAGGTLEKLFF; cdr3_nt: TGTGCCGGGGGGACACTTGAAAAACTGTTTTTT
clone_size: .; v_call: TRBV4-1; j_call: TRBJ2-1; d_call: .; cdr3_aa: CASSSDDRSYNEQFF; cdr3_nt: TGCGCCAGCAGCTCTGATGACAGGTCATACAATGAGCAGTTCTTC
clone_size: .; v_call: TRBV5-1; j_call: TRBJ2-5; d_call: .; cdr3_aa: CASSEVGAETQYF; cdr3_nt: TGCGCCAGCAGCGAGGTGGGGGCAGAGACCCAGTACTTC
clone_size: .; v_call: TRBV10-3; j_call: TRBJ1-2; d_call: .; cdr3_aa: CAISERTDNYGYTF; cdr3_nt: TGTGCCATCAGTGAAAGGACGGATAACTATGGCTACACCTTC
clone_size: .; v_call: TRBV10-3; j_call: TRBJ1-5; d_call: .; cdr3_aa: CAISEGTTNQPQHF; cdr3_nt: TGTGCCATCAGTGAGGGCACCACCAATCAGCCCCAGCATTTT
clone_size: .; v_call: TRBV28; j_call: TRBJ1-4; d_call: .; cdr3_aa: CASSLIGGGKEKLFF; cdr3_nt: TGTGCCAGCAGTTTAATAGGGGGAGGGAAGGAAAAACTGTTTTTT
clone_size: once; v_call: TRBV5-1; j_call: TRBJ2-5; d_call: .; cdr3_aa: CASSREVKETQYF; cdr3_nt: TGCGCCAGCAGCCGCGAGGTGAAAGAGACCCAGTACTTC
clone_size: .; v_call: TRBV2; j_call: TRBJ1-4; d_call: .; cdr3_aa: CASSDSRDEMFF; cdr3_nt: TGTGCCAGCAGTGACTCCCGGGACGAGATGTTTTTT
clone_size: once; v_call: TRBV7-9; j_call: TRBJ1-1; d_call: .; cdr3_aa: CASSLAPRQGKAFF; cdr3_nt: TGTGCCAGCAGCTTAGCCCCGAGGCAGGGGAAAGCTTTCTTT
clone_size: few; v_call: TRBV28; j_call: TRBJ2-7; d_call: .; cdr3_aa: CASGTGSGTGQQYF; cdr3_nt: TGTGCCAGCGGTACGGGCAGCGGAACGGGGCAGCAGTACTTC
clone_size: once; v_call: TRBV19; j_call: TRBJ1-3; d_call: TRBD1; cdr3_aa: CASRTGGSGNTIYF; cdr3_nt: TGTGCCAGTCGGACAGGGGGCTCTGGAAACACCATATATTTT
clone_size: .; v_call: TRBV18; j_call: TRBJ2-2; d_call: TRBD1; cdr3_aa: CASSPFLPGQGSAGELFF; cdr3_nt: TGTGCCAGCTCACCTTTTTTACCGGGACAGGGGTCCGCCGGGGAGCTGTTTTTT
clone_size: .; v_call: TRBV24-1; j_call: TRBJ1-5; d_call: TRBD1; cdr3_aa: CATSEGTGHNQPQHF; cdr3_nt: TGTGCCACCAGTGAAGGGACAGGGCACAATCAGCCCCAGCATTTT
clone_size: few; v_call: TRBV5-5; j_call: TRBJ2-1; d_call: TRBD1; cdr3_aa: CASSLGREWTGGNEQFF; cdr3_nt: TGTGCCAGCAGCTTGGGGAGAGAGTGGACAGGCGGGAATGAGCAGTTCTTC
clone_size: once; v_call: TRBV25-1; j_call: TRBJ2-7; d_call: .; cdr3_aa: CATKGYEQYF; cdr3_nt: TGTGCCACCAAGGGATACGAGCAGTACTTC
clone_size: .; v_call: TRBV5-1; j_call: TRBJ2-3; d_call: .; cdr3_aa: CASSLSLTDTQYF; cdr3_nt: TGCGCCAGCAGCTTGTCCCTTACAGATACGCAGTATTTT
clone_size: .; v_call: TRBV5-6; j_call: TRBJ2-7; d_call: .; cdr3_aa: CASSLPGSRSYEQYF; cdr3_nt: TGTGCCAGCAGCTTACCGGGTTCACGCTCCTACGAGCAGTACTTC
clone_size: .; v_call: TRBV28; j_call: TRBJ1-2; d_call: TRBD1; cdr3_aa: CASQGARGYGYTF; cdr3_nt: TGTGCCAGCCAGGGGGCGCGGGGCTATGGCTACACCTTC
clone_size: .; v_call: TRBV28; j_call: TRBJ1-2; d_call: .; cdr3_aa: CASDGLGGHGYTF; cdr3_nt: TGTGCCAGCGATGGCCTTGGGGGACATGGCTACACCTTC
clone_size: .; v_call: TRBV7-3; j_call: TRBJ2-1; d_call: TRBD1; cdr3_aa: CASRPGGAGNEQFF; cdr3_nt: TGTGCCAGCAGACCAGGGGGCGCGGGGAATGAGCAGTTCTTC